These 21 T cell receptor beta chains were all obtained from the same sample, sequenced in a study of blood T cells in healthy people across ages. The use of a sample-barcoded 5' primer and a J-beta primer mix characterized a second PCR of roughly 6 to 11 cycles. TCRdb reprocessed the 5' RACE reads via MiXCR and lists one record per CDR3 protein. The profile shows some 1.1 million distinct CDR3 sequences, roughly two fifths of them singletons. Sequencing used blood. Receptors were obtained from a man aged 18-30 years in good health.

The chain is built from TRBV7-2 and TRBJ1-1; D possibly corresponds to TRBD1 (5 bases). The V and J ends lost 2 bases and 2 bases respectively, with 9 bases between them. Germline V gives CDR1 SGHTA, CDR2 FQGNSA. The CDR3 extends over 14 amino acids. CDR3 sequence: CASSLKTVNTEAFF. CDR3 in DNA: TGTGCCAGCAGCTTAAAGACAGTTAACACTGAAGCTTTCTTT.

The gene calls are TRBV2 and TRBJ1-4; possibly TRBD1 for D (5 bases). The CDR3 runs to 16 residues. Trimming took 6 bases from V and 0 from J, leaving 14 bases between them. CDR1 and CDR2 (germline): SNHLY, FYNNEI. The CDR3 nucleotides read TGTGCCAGCAGCCCAGACAGCCTGGCAACTAATGAAAAACTGTTTTTT. Translation gives CASSPDSLATNEKLFF.

The table lists this clonotype with a count of one. The chain's CDR3 is CASSLQQGATNEKLFF. For the CDR3, the DNA is TGTGCCAGCAGTTTACAGCAGGGGGCAACTAATGAAAAACTGTTTTTT. V gene TRBV28 combines with J gene TRBJ1-4, with TRBD1 matching 7 bases. V gave up 2 bases and J gave up 0 bases; unmatched junction bases: 3. CDR1 and CDR2 (germline): MDHEN, SYDVKM. The CDR3 extends over 16 amino acids.

On this clonotype itself: The junction and the germline gene differ at one end; a read error may be behind it. The V call is TRBV27, the J call TRBJ2-4; weak D call: TRBD1 (6 bases). Matching the DNA end better, TRBJ2-7 makes the J call doubtful. Germline CDR1 MNHEY, CDR2 SMNVEV (reference sequence). This CDR3 is 13 amino acids long. Here the CDR3 reads CANSLGTHYEQYF. For the CDR3, the DNA is TGTGCCAACAGTCTCGGGACACACTACGAGCAGTACTTC.

J is TRBJ1-4 and V is TRBV4-3; unclear D gene. The CDR3 runs 16 residues. Trimming pared 4 bases from V and 0 bases from J, leaving 12 bases between. Looked up from germline, CDR1 is LGHNA and CDR2 is YSLEER. The CDR3 protein is CASSPTPGATNEKLFF. CDR3 DNA: TGCGCCAGCAGCCCTACACCCGGTGCAACTAATGAAAAACTGTTTTTT.

Turning to this clonotype: Relative to the germline gene, one junction end is altered; a read error may explain this. The V gene is TRBV10-3, the J gene TRBJ2-2; D perhaps matches TRBD1 (5 bases). The germline CDR1 and CDR2 sequences are ENHRY and SYGVKD. CDR3 size: 14 residues. In DNA form, the CDR3 reads TGTACCATCAGATGGACAACGAACACCGGGGAGCTGTTTTTT. Translation gives CTIRWTTNTGELFF.

J is TRBJ2-2 and V is TRBV7-2, with a tentative D call TRBD2 (5 bases). Germline assignment: CDR1 SGHTA and CDR2 FQGNSA. The CDR3 is made up of 15 amino acids. The germline V and J ends were trimmed by 5 bases and 1 base, with 11 bases remaining between them. CDR3 protein: CASSRASGNTGELFF. The CDR3 nucleotides read TGTGCCAGCAGCCGAGCGAGCGGGAACACCGGGGAGCTGTTTTTT.

In its sample, this clonotype was seen a few times. V usage is TRBV9 and J usage is TRBJ1-2, with D possibly TRBD1 on 5 matching bases. V lost 4 bases, J lost 8 bases, and 15 bases lay in between. Germline V gives CDR1 SGDLS, CDR2 YYNGEE. This CDR3 has 13 amino acids. CDR3 loop: CASSPGLTVGYTF. In DNA, the CDR3 is TGTGCCAGCAGCCCCGGACTGACAGTAGGCTACACCTTC. Full variable domain (remainder filled in from reference TRBV9 and TRBJ1-2): DSGVTQTPKHLITATGQRVTLRCSPRSGDLSVYWYQQSLDQGLQFLIQYYNGEERAKGNILERFSAQQFPDLHSELNLSSLELGDSALYFCASSPGLTVGYTFGSGTRLTVV.

The CDR3 loop reads CSAKPRGVTEAFF. Written as DNA, the CDR3 is TGCAGCGCAAAGCCCAGGGGAGTGACTGAAGCTTTCTTT. The chain couples TRBV29-1 to TRBJ1-1; weak D call: TRBD1 (6 bases). Germline V gene data show CDR1 as SQVTM and CDR2 as ANQGSEA. Trimming took 7 bases from V and 5 from J, leaving 17 bases between them. CDR3 length: 13 residues.

The chain is built from TRBV5-1 and TRBJ1-1; 7 bases match TRBD1. The J segment lost 0 bases and the V segment lost 4 bases, leaving 6 bases of the junction unmatched. Germline CDR1 reads SGHRS; CDR2 reads YFSETQ. This CDR3 is 15 amino acids long. CDR3 in DNA: TGCGCCAGCAGCATTCAGGGGGGATTGAACACTGAAGCTTTCTTT. Amino acid sequence: CASSIQGGLNTEAFF.

V gene TRBV25-1 combines with J gene TRBJ2-6; D ambiguous. Trimming took 1 base from V and 4 from J, leaving 8 bases between them. CDR3 length equals 15 residues. CDR1 is MGHDK and CDR2 is SYGVNS in the germline V gene. The CDR3, as DNA: TGTGCCAGCAGTGAATGTCGGTCGGGGGCCAACGTCCTGACTTTC. Its protein product is CASSECRSGANVLTF.

This clonotype was detected only a few times. The chain has TRBV20-1 and TRBJ1-5; no clear D gene. Germline V gene lookup returns CDR1 DFQATT and CDR2 SNEGSKA (reference sequence). Deletions cut 4 bases from V and 0 bases from J, with 7 bases between. The CDR3 sequence is 13 residues long. The CDR3 spells CSANRFSNQPQHF. CDR3 in DNA: TGCAGTGCTAACCGTTTTAGCAATCAGCCCCAGCATTTT.

This clonotype showed up many times. The genes are TRBV15 and TRBJ2-5, with D uncertain. Germline V gene lookup returns CDR1 LNHNV and CDR2 YYDKDF (reference sequence). The V and J ends lost 1 base and 2 bases respectively, with 5 bases between them. The CDR3 has 13 residues. This CDR3 is CATSRVQQETQYF. The CDR3 DNA sequence: TGTGCCACCAGCAGAGTCCAGCAAGAGACCCAGTACTTC.

This clonotype was found a few times. The chain employs TRBV6-7 and TRBJ1-1, with D hard to call. TRBV6-7 is placed among ORFs of uncertain function. Trimming left V 8 bases short and J 6 bases short, with 10 bases between. The CDR3 length is 11 residues. In nucleotides, the CDR3 is TGTGCCAGCGTTAGGGTGGCTGAAGCTTTCTTT. It encodes CASVRVAEAFF.

In its sample, this clonotype was seen many times. V gene TRBV9 combines with J gene TRBJ1-6; TRBD1 matches 8 bases. This CDR3 is 15 amino acids long. Germline V gene sequence: CDR1 SGDLS, CDR2 YYNGEE. After removal of 1 base from V and 5 bases from J, the junction contained 2 bases not matched to a gene. The CDR3 sequence: CASSVSGGNNSPLHF. The CDR3 region has the DNA TGTGCCAGCAGCGTATCAGGGGGCAATAATTCACCCCTCCACTTT. Full variable domain (remainder filled in from reference TRBV9 and TRBJ1-6): DSGVTQTPKHLITATGQRVTLRCSPRSGDLSVYWYQQSLDQGLQFLIQYYNGEERAKGNILERFSAQQFPDLHSELNLSSLELGDSALYFCASSVSGGNNSPLHFGNGTRLTVT.

This chain connects TRBV10-3 to TRBJ2-2; D possibly corresponds to TRBD1 (5 bases). Per the germline V gene, CDR1 is ENHRY and CDR2 is SYGVKD. This CDR3 spans 15 amino acids. V lost 4 bases and J 0 bases, leaving 9 bases between the germline ends. The CDR3 DNA reads as TGTGCCATCAGTGTCCAAGGGGCGAACACCGGGGAGCTGTTTTTT. Protein: CAISVQGANTGELFF.

The rearrangement joins TRBV20-1 to TRBJ2-6; the D gene is possibly TRBD1 (6 bases). CDR3 size: 18 residues. The germline V gene encodes CDR1 DFQATT and CDR2 SNEGSKA (reference sequence). V gave up 7 bases and J gave up 0 bases, with 22 bases separating them. CDR3 DNA sequence: TGCAGTGTTTACGGGACAATGGCCCAAACCTCTGGGGCCAACGTCCTGACTTTC. Amino acids: CSVYGTMAQTSGANVLTF.

A few counts support this clonotype. The CDR3 DNA reads TGTGCCAGCAGCGCCGGCGAGTTGGGACAGCCCCAGCATTTT. Its protein is CASSAGELGQPQHF. The chain joins TRBV6-5 to TRBJ1-5; D remains unclear. V gave up 6 bases and J gave up 7 bases, with 16 bases separating them. Germline lookup yields CDR1 MNHEY and CDR2 SVGAGI. The length of the CDR3 is 14 residues.

The chain links TRBV29-1 to TRBJ2-3, with D perhaps matching TRBD2 (6 bases). The CDR3 runs to 15 residues. Trimming stripped 6 bases from V and 0 bases from J, with 16 bases between. In germline, CDR1 is SQVTM, CDR2 ANQGSEA. Here the CDR3 DNA reads TGCAGCGTGGGGGGTTCGTCCGCTAGCACAGATACGCAGTATTTT. Protein product: CSVGGSSASTDTQYF.

This clonotype was counted a few times. The V gene is TRBV6-2 or TRBV6-3, the J gene TRBJ1-2; D gene uncertain. V gave up 8 bases and J gave up 3 bases, with 16 bases separating them. Germline CDR1 and CDR2: MNHEY and SVGEGT. The CDR3 is 14 residues long. DNA for the CDR3: TGTGCCAGCCTAAGTTCCAACAGCGACTATGGCTACACCTTC. The encoded protein is CASLSSNSDYGYTF.

This clonotype occurred a few times. This chain joins TRBV5-1 and TRBJ2-1; D unresolved. This CDR3 contains 15 residues. V lost 1 base and J lost 2, with 10 bases in between. Germline V lookup: CDR1 SGHRS, CDR2 YFSETQ. CDR3 loop: CASSLQVGAYNEQFF. The DNA for the CDR3 is TGCGCCAGCAGCTTGCAGGTAGGCGCCTACAATGAGCAGTTCTTC.